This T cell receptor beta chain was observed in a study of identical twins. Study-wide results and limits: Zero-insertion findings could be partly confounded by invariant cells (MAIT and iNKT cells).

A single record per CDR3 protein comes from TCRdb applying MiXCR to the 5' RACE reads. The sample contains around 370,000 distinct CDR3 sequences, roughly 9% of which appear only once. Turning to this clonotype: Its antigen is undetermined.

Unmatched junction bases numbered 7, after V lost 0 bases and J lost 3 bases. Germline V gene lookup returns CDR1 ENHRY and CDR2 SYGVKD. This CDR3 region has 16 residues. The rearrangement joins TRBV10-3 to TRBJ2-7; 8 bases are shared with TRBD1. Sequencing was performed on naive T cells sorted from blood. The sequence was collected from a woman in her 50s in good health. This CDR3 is CAISESSGQANYEQYF. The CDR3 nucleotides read TGTGCCATCAGTGAGTCATCGGGACAGGCGAACTACGAGCAGTACTTC.